One TCR beta chain is described in this entry. The data were obtained in a study of blood T cell repertoires in COVID-19. Clones were sequenced by immunoSEQ multiplex PCR, and TCRdb holds only the in-frame ones, with some missing. Of around 250,000 clones listed, about nine tenths were seen once; the top ten hold 6.2%. CDR1 is KGHSY and CDR2 is FQNENV in the germline V gene. CDR3 length equals 13 residues. V was cut by 6 bases and J by 7 bases, with 16 bases left in between. This TCR was recovered from a man in his sixties with acute or convalescent COVID-19. The chain carries TRBV16 and TRBJ2-7; TRBD1 might be the D (7 bases). Sequenced: peripheral blood. CDR3 in DNA: TGTGCCAGCAGTCCCGACAGGGACTCAGAGCAGTACTTC. Its translation is CASSPDRDSEQYF.